This T cell receptor (beta chain) was obtained from a study of human T cells and chemical hapten exposure. At the level of the study: Patch testing was performed with 0.01% DPC on the upper back, with reading at 6 days.

The time point denotes: pre-sensitization, week 0. This sample's treatment: therapeutic diphenylcyclopropenone sensitization with weekly scalp DPC. Study-wide findings and caveats: DPC sensitization left the count of TCRs above 1 in 1000 unchanged.

Each CDR3 protein is one row after TCRdb ran MiXCR on the RACE reads. The repertoire holds 62,000 or so distinct CDR3 sequences, 10% to 11% seen once, with over 4% in the top ten. The table lists this clonotype with a few counts. Its specificity is not known. Germline V gives CDR1 MNHNY, CDR2 SVGAGI (reference sequence). The junction had 4 bases not matched to a gene; V was cut back by 8 bases and J by 5 bases. The CDR3 consists of 13 residues. The chain couples TRBV6-6 to TRBJ2-5, with TRBD1 matching over 11 bases. This specimen was whole blood, taken in connection with sensitization to the hapten diphenylcyclopropenone (DPC). The TCR was taken from a woman aged 45 to 65 with alopecia areata. Some clones in this sample may be carry-over from other donors' samples. Here the CDR3 reads CASRTGGSETQYF. In DNA form, the CDR3 reads TGTGCCAGCCGGACAGGGGGCTCGGAGACCCAGTACTTC.